This is a list of T cell receptor beta chains from one sample in a study of patients and donors after allogeneic stem cell transplantation. TCRdb passed the RT-PCR reads through MiXCR, listing each CDR3 protein once. The data hold roughly 940,000 distinct CDR3 sequences, with over 15% observed a single time. The sequencing input was blood, either unsorted or a sorted T cell fraction (not recorded which). The receptors were sampled from a human donor who was either an allogeneic HSCT recipient or a stem cell or donor lymphocyte infusion donor (not recorded which). It is not recorded whose cells these are; they may come from a transplant donor. The CDR3 runs from the conserved cysteine through the conserved F or W. A D gene is named only where the DNA matches it firmly. Only some rows state a clone size, as once, few, many or a class for expanded clones.

j_call	clone_size	v_call	d_call	cdr3_aa	cdr3_nt
TRBJ2-5	-	TRBV7-2	TRBD2	CASSLSGAILKETQYF	TGTGCCAGCAGCCTTAGCGGGGCGATCCTAAAAGAGACCCAGTACTTC
TRBJ2-2	-	TRBV3-1	-	CASNLALNTGELFF	TGTGCCAGCAACCTAGCTCTCAACACCGGGGAGCTGTTTTTT
TRBJ1-1	few	TRBV5-1	-	CASSLGGAGNTEAFF	TGCGCCAGCAGCTTGGGGGGGGCCGGGAACACTGAAGCTTTCTTT
TRBJ2-7	-	TRBV6-1	-	CAGGGDEQYF	TGTGCCGGAGGGGGGGACGAGCAGTACTTC
TRBJ2-1	many	TRBV28	-	CASTGEPFYNEQFF	TGTGCCAGCACGGGGGAACCGTTTTACAATGAGCAGTTCTTC
TRBJ2-7	-	TRBV15	-	CATSTGDEQYF	TGTGCCACCAGCACGGGGGACGAGCAGTACTTC
TRBJ2-1	few	TRBV3-1	-	CASSHSTVLDEQFF	TGTGCCAGCAGCCACTCCACAGTCTTGGATGAGCAGTTCTTC
TRBJ2-7	many	TRBV12-3/TRBV12-4	TRBD1	CASRTGQGYEQYF	TGTGCCAGCAGAACGGGACAGGGCTACGAGCAGTACTTC
TRBJ2-7	-	TRBV4-1	-	CASSQVGVPGEQYF	TGCGCCAGCAGCCAAGTTGGGGTACCAGGGGAGCAGTACTTC
TRBJ2-7	-	TRBV7-9	TRBD1	CASRRLYRDRGYEQYF	TGTGCCAGCAGACGTCTTTACCGGGACAGGGGCTACGAGCAGTACTTC
TRBJ2-7	few	TRBV12-1	-	CASSSQVPHKTDRYYEQYF	TGTGCCAGCAGCTCCCAAGTCCCCCATAAGACCGATCGATACTACGAGCAGTACTTC
TRBJ2-7	-	TRBV5-1	TRBD1	CASSSNRDRGSYEQYF	TGCGCCAGCAGCAGTAACCGGGACAGGGGTTCCTACGAGCAGTACTTC
TRBJ1-5	few	TRBV27	-	CASSLRGGGYQPQHF	TGTGCCAGCAGTTTAAGGGGTGGAGGGTATCAGCCCCAGCATTTT
TRBJ1-1	few	TRBV18	TRBD1	CASSEQGARVNTEAFF	TGTGCCAGCTCGGAACAGGGGGCTAGGGTGAACACTGAAGCTTTCTTT
TRBJ2-3	many	TRBV6-5	-	CASSYERRTDTQYF	TGTGCCAGCAGTTATGAGAGACGCACAGATACGCAGTATTTT
TRBJ1-3	few	TRBV10-3	TRBD1	CAISTGDSGNTIYF	TGTGCCATCAGTACAGGGGACTCTGGAAACACCATATATTTT
TRBJ2-1	-	TRBV25-1	-	CASSESELNEQFF	TGTGCCAGCAGTGAATCGGAACTCAATGAGCAGTTCTTC
TRBJ1-4	many	TRBV12-3/TRBV12-4	-	CASSLAGIGEKLFF	TGTGCCAGCAGTTTAGCAGGGATCGGCGAAAAACTGTTTTTT
TRBJ1-6	few	TRBV20-1	TRBD1	CSARAERGTANSPLHF	TGCAGTGCTAGAGCCGAGAGAGGGACAGCGAATTCACCCCTCCACTTT
TRBJ2-3	many	TRBV7-2	TRBD2	CASSLVAGSTDTQYF	TGTGCCAGCAGTTTAGTAGCGGGAAGCACAGATACGCAGTATTTT
TRBJ1-1	few	TRBV6-5	TRBD1	CASSYLQGDTEAFF	TGTGCCAGCAGTTACTTACAGGGGGATACTGAAGCTTTCTTT
TRBJ2-1	many	TRBV7-6	TRBD1	CASSFGDSYNEQFF	TGTGCCAGCAGCTTTGGGGACAGCTACAATGAGCAGTTCTTC
TRBJ2-1	-	TRBV5-6	TRBD1	CASRDGWTGKSVDEQFF	TGTGCCAGCAGGGACGGATGGACAGGGAAAAGTGTTGATGAGCAGTTCTTC
TRBJ1-2	few	TRBV6-5	-	CASSYSKDSLYGYTF	TGTGCCAGCAGTTACTCGAAGGACAGCCTCTATGGCTACACCTTC
TRBJ2-5	few	TRBV29-1	-	CSVASSANQETQYF	TGCAGCGTGGCCTCTAGCGCCAACCAAGAGACCCAGTACTTC
TRBJ2-2	few	TRBV12-3/TRBV12-4	-	CASSLTPGWENTGELFF	TGTGCCAGCAGTTTAACCCCAGGGTGGGAAAACACCGGGGAGCTGTTTTTT
TRBJ2-3	few	TRBV18	TRBD2	CASSSIAGSTDTQYF	TGTGCCAGCTCATCCATAGCGGGGAGCACAGATACGCAGTATTTT
TRBJ2-5	-	TRBV7-9	TRBD1	CASSLRDRGFQETQYF	TGTGCCAGCAGCCTCCGGGACAGGGGATTCCAAGAGACCCAGTACTTC
TRBJ1-5	few	TRBV20-1	-	CSVSKGGSGNQPQHF	TGCAGTGTTTCTAAGGGGGGCAGCGGCAATCAGCCCCAGCATTTT
TRBJ2-3	few	TRBV5-1	TRBD2	CASSWGLAGSTDTQYF	TGCGCCAGCAGCTGGGGACTAGCGGGTAGCACAGATACGCAGTATTTT
TRBJ1-5	-	TRBV7-2	-	CASTGVRDQPQHF	TGTGCCAGCACCGGAGTGAGGGACCAGCCCCAGCATTTT
TRBJ1-5	few	TRBV24-1	-	CATSDPDGVGQPQHF	TGTGCCACCAGTGATCCGGACGGGGTAGGGCAGCCCCAGCATTTT
TRBJ2-7	-	TRBV10-2	-	CASSERARRGSYEQYF	TGCGCCAGCAGTGAGCGGGCGCGGAGGGGTTCCTACGAGCAGTACTTC
TRBJ2-2	few	TRBV24-1	TRBD1	CATSEPGQGIRELFF	TGTGCCACCAGTGAGCCGGGACAGGGGATTCGGGAGCTGTTTTTT
TRBJ1-2	few	TRBV11-2	-	CASSLVVDYGYTF	TGTGCCAGCAGCTTAGTGGTGGACTATGGCTACACCTTC
TRBJ1-5	-	TRBV7-9	-	CASSRTEINQPQHF	TGTGCCAGCAGTCGGACGGAGATCAACCAGCCCCAGCATTTT
TRBJ2-3	-	TRBV5-1	TRBD1	CASSFERQGGLDTQYF	TGCGCCAGCAGCTTCGAAAGACAGGGTGGTTTGGATACGCAGTATTTT
TRBJ1-1	few	TRBV6-6	-	CASRARGTEAFF	TGTGCCAGCAGGGCCAGGGGCACTGAAGCTTTCTTT
TRBJ2-3	-	TRBV7-2	TRBD2	CASRYRTSGGTDTQYF	TGTGCCAGCAGATATAGGACTAGCGGTGGCACAGATACGCAGTATTTT
TRBJ1-1	few	TRBV7-2	-	CASSSRTTGRTEAFF	TGTGCCAGCAGCTCCCGAACCACAGGGCGCACTGAAGCTTTCTTT
TRBJ1-5	many	TRBV12-3/TRBV12-4	-	CASSFGGAGNQPQHF	TGTGCCAGCAGTTTTGGAGGGGCGGGCAATCAGCCCCAGCATTTT